This TCR beta chain was captured by sequencing in a study of monozygotic twins with inflammatory bowel disease. The CDR3 is made up of 15 amino acids. Germline V lookup: CDR1 SGHRS, CDR2 YFSETQ. Staff drew an approximately 2.3 ml blood sample from each donor. Concerning this clonotype itself: Its target is unknown.

Study-wide results and limits: Relative to healthy twins, IBD patients had fewer clonotypes in common with others, a gap that was especially apparent with disease activity.

Addition of UMIs with a 6-nucleotide sample barcode was achieved by template switching. With the 5' RACE reads reprocessed, TCRdb shows one record per CDR3 protein and no DNA. The sample has some 89,000 distinct CDR3 sequences. The V call is TRBV5-1, the J call TRBJ2-6. The sample taken for sequencing was blood. The sequence was obtained from a human donor with ulcerative colitis or Crohn's disease, or a healthy co-twin of an affected twin (not recorded which). The CDR3: CASSLEGFRANVLTF.